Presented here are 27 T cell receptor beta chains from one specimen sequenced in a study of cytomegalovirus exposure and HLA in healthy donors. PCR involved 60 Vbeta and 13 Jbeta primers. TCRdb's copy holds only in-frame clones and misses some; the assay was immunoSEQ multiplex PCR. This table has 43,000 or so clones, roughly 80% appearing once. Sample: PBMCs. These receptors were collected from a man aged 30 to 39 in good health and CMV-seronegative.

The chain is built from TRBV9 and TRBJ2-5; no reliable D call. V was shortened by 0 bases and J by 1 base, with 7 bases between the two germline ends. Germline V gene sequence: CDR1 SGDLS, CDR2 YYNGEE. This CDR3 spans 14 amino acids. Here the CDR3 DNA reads TGTGCCAGCAGCGTAGCGGGTCTCCAAGAGACCCAGTACTTC. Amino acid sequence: CASSVAGLQETQYF.

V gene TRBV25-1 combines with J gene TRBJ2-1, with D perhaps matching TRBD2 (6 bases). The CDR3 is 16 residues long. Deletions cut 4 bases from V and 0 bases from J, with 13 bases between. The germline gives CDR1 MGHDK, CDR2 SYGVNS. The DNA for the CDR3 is TGTGCCAGCAGTGTACGTGGACTAAGCTCCTACAATGAGCAGTTCTTC. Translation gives CASSVRGLSSYNEQFF.

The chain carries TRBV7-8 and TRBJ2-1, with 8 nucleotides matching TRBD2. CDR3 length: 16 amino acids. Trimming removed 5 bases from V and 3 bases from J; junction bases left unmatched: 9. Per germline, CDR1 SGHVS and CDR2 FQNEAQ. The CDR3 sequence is CASSRGGSGGYNEQFF. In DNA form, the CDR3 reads TGTGCCAGCAGCCGGGGGGGTAGCGGAGGCTACAATGAGCAGTTCTTC.

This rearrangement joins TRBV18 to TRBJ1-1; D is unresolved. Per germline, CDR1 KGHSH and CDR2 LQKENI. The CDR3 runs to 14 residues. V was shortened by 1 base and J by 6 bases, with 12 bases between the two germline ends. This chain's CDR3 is CASSPLPQYAEAFF. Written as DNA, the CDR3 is TGTGCCAGCTCACCACTCCCACAGTACGCTGAAGCTTTCTTT.

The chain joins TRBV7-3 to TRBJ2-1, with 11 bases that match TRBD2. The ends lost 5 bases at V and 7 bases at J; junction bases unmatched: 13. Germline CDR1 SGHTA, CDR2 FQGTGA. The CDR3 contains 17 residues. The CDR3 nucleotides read TGTGCCAGCAGCCCCGAGCCGATCACTAGCGGGAGAAATGAGCAGTTCTTC. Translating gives CASSPEPITSGRNEQFF.

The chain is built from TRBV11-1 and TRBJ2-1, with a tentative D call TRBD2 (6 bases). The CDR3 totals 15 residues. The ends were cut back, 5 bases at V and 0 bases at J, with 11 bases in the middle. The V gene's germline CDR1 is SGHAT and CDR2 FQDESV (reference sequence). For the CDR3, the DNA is TGTGCCAGCAGCGAGCACGGGAGCTCCTACAATGAGCAGTTCTTC. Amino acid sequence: CASSEHGSSYNEQFF.

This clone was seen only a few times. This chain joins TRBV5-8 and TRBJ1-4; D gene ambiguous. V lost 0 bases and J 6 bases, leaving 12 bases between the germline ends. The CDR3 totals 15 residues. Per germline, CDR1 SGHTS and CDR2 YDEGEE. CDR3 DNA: TGTGCCAGCAGCTTGGGCGGCGAGCCATATGAAAAACTGTTTTTT. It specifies CASSLGGEPYEKLFF.

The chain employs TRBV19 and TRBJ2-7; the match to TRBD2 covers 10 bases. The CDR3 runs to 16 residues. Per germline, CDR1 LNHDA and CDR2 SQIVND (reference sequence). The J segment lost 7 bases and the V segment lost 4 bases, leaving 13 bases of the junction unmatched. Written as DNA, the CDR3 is TGTGCCAGTAGTACAAGGACTAGCGGTGGGATCCGGGAGCAGTACTTC. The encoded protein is CASSTRTSGGIREQYF.

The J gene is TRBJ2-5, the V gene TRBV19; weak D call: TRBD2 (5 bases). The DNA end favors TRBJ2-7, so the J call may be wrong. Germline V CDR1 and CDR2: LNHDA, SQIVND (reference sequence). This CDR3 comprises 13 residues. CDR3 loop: CASSAGEPYEQYF. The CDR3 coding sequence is TGTGCCAGTAGTGCCGGGGAGCCCTACGAGCAGTACTTC.

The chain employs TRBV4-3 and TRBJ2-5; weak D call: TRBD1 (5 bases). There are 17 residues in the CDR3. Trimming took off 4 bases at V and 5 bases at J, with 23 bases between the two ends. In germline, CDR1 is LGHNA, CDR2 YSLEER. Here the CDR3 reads CASSRNTFLKAGETQYF. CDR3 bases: TGCGCCAGCAGCCGCAATACCTTTCTAAAGGCAGGGGAGACCCAGTACTTC.

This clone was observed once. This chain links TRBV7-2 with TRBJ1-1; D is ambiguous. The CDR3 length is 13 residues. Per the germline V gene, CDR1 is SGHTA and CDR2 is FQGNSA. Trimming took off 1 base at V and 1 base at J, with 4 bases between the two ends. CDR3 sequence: CASSLVGNTEAFF. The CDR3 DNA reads TGTGCCAGCAGCTTAGTCGGGAACACTGAAGCTTTCTTT.

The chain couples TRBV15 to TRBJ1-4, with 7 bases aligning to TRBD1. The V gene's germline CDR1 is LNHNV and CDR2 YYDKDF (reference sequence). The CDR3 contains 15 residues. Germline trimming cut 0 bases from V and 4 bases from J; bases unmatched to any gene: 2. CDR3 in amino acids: CATSRDGQVNEKLFF. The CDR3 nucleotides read TGTGCCACCAGCAGAGATGGACAGGTTAATGAAAAACTGTTTTTT.

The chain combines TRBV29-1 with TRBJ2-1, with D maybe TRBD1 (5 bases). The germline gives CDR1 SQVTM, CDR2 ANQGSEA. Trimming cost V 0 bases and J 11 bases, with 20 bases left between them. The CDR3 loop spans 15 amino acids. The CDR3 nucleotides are TGCAGCGTTGAAGATGGGTCCTGGGGCCTTGGGAAGCAGTTCTTC. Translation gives CSVEDGSWGLGKQFF.

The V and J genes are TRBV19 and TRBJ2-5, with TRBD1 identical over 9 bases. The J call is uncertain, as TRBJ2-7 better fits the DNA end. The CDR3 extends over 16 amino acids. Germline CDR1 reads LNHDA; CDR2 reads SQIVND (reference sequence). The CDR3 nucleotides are TGTGCCAGTAGTATAGAAGGGACAGGGAGCTCCTACGAGCAGTACTTC. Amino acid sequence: CASSIEGTGSSYEQYF.

The CDR3 region is CASSVSPLAPNTGELFF. Here the CDR3 DNA reads TGTGCCAGCAGCGTAAGTCCGCTAGCGCCGAACACCGGGGAGCTGTTTTTT. V usage is TRBV9 and J usage is TRBJ2-2, with D perhaps matching TRBD2 (6 bases). The CDR3 is made up of 17 amino acids. Germline V gene data show CDR1 as SGDLS and CDR2 as YYNGEE. V was pared by 1 base and J by 0 bases, with 13 bases between. The full variable domain, with the rest looked up from reference TRBV9 and TRBJ2-2, is DSGVTQTPKHLITATGQRVTLRCSPRSGDLSVYWYQQSLDQGLQFLIQYYNGEERAKGNILERFSAQQFPDLHSELNLSSLELGDSALYFCASSVSPLAPNTGELFFGEGSRLTVL.

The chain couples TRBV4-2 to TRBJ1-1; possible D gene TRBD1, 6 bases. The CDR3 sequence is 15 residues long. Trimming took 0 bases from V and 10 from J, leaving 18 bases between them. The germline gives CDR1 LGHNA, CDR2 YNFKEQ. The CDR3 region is CASSQDAGTSYRAFF. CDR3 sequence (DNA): TGTGCCAGCAGCCAAGACGCCGGGACATCTTACAGAGCTTTCTTT.

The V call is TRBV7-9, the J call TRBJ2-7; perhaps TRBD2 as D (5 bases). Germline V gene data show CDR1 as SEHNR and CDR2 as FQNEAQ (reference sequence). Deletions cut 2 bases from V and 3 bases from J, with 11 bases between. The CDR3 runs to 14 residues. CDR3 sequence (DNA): TGTGCCAGCAGCTTATATGGACTGAACTACGAGCAGTACTTC. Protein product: CASSLYGLNYEQYF.

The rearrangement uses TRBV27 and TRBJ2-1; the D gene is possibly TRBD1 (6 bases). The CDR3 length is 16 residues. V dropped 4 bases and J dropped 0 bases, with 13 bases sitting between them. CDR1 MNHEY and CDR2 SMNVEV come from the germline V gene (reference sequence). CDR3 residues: CASSSAGANSYNEQFF. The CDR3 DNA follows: TGTGCCAGCAGTTCTGCAGGGGCGAACTCCTACAATGAGCAGTTCTTC.

CDR3 sequence (DNA): TGTGCCAGCAGCGAAAAACGTGGACAGCCGGTTAACTATGGCTACACCTTC. Its protein is CASSEKRGQPVNYGYTF. The chain is built from TRBV7-3 and TRBJ1-2; maybe TRBD1 (6 bases). The germline V and J ends were trimmed by 5 bases and 1 base, with 20 bases remaining between them. Germline values: CDR1 SGHTA, CDR2 FQGTGA. The CDR3 runs to 17 residues.

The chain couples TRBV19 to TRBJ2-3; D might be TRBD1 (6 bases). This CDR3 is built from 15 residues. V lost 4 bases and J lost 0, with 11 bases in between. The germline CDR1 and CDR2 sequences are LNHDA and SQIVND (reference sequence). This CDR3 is CASSNYRVSTDTQYF. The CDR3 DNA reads TGTGCCAGTAGTAATTACAGGGTGAGCACAGATACGCAGTATTTT.

Written as DNA, the CDR3 is TGTGCCAGCGTCGCCGGGACAGGGGGTGAAAAACTGTTTTTT. It encodes CASVAGTGGEKLFF. The rearrangement uses TRBV4-2 and TRBJ1-4; 11 nucleotides line up with TRBD1. V was clipped by 8 bases and J by 7 bases; unmatched bases: 6. CDR3 size: 14 residues. Germline V CDR1 and CDR2: LGHNA, YNFKEQ.

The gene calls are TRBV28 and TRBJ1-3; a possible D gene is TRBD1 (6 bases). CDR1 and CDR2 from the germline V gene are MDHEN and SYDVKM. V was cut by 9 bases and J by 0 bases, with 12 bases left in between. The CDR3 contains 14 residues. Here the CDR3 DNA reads TGTGCCAGTCGGACAGCAAGCTCTGGAAACACCATATATTTT. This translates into CASRTASSGNTIYF.

CDR3 nucleotides: TGTGCCAGCAGCTTGGGTGGAGGGGCCGAGCAGTACTTC. Its protein is CASSLGGGAEQYF. The V call is TRBV5-6, the J call TRBJ2-7; a weak D match, TRBD2 (6 bases). The germline V gene encodes CDR1 SGHDT and CDR2 YYEEEE. V gave up 0 bases and J gave up 6 bases, with 10 bases separating them. The CDR3 is 13 amino acids.

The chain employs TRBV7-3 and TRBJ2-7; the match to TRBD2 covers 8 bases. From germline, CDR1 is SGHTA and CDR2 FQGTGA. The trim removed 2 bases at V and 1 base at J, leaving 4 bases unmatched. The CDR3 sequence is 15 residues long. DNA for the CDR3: TGTGCCAGCAGCTTAGCTAGCGGGCTATCCTACGAGCAGTACTTC. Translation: CASSLASGLSYEQYF.

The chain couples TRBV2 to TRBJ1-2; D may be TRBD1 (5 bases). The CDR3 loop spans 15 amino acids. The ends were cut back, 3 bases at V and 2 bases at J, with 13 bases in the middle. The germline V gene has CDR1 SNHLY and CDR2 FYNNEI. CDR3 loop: CASSDPGQTNYGYTF. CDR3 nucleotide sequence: TGTGCCAGCAGTGACCCAGGACAAACCAACTATGGCTACACCTTC.

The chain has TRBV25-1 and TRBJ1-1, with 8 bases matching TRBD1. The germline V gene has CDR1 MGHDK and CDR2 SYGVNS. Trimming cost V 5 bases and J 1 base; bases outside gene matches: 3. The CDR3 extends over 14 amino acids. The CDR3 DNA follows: TGTGCCAGCAGTAGGGACAGGACGAACACTGAAGCTTTCTTT. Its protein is CASSRDRTNTEAFF.

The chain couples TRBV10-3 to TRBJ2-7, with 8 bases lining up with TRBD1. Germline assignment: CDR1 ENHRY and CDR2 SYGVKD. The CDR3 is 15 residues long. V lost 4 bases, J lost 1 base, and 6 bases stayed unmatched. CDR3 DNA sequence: TGTGCCATCAGTGGTGACAGGGGAAGGTCCTACGAGCAGTACTTC. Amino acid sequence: CAISGDRGRSYEQYF.